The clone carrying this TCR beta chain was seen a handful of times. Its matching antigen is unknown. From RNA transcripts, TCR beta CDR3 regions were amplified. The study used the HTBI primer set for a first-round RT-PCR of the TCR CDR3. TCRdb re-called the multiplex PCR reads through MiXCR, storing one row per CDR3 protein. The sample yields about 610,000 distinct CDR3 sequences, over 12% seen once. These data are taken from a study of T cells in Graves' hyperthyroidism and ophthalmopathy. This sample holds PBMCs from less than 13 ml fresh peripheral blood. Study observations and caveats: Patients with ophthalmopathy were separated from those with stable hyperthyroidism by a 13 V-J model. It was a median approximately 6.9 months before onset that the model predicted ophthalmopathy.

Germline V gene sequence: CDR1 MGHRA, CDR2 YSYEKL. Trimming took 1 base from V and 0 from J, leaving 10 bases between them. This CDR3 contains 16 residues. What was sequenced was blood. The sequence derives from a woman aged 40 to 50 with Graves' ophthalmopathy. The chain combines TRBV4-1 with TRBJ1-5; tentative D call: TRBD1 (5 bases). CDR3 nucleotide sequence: TGCGCCAGCAGCCAAGGACGGGGGTATAGCAATCAGCCCCAGCATTTT. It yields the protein CASSQGRGYSNQPQHF.